The entry that follows covers one TCR beta chain sequence. The antigen remains undetermined. This sample stems from a study of beta chain features in type 1 diabetes. Study-level background: What patients shared with healthy donors was a similar profile of age, gender and cell yields. Study conclusions and caveats: A pattern of fewer insertions and more deletions at VDJ junctions was seen in type 1 diabetes patients. All four CD4+ subsets of Type 1 diabetes patients contained TCRB CDR3s that were moderately but significantly shorter.

Trimming pared 3 bases from V and 7 bases from J, leaving 13 bases between. This CDR3 has 13 amino acids. Germline lookup yields CDR1 KGHSH and CDR2 LQKENI. Sequenced material consisted of expressed TCRB transcripts (all of the isolated RNA was reverse transcribed). It was found that naive, central memory and regulatory T cell samples averaged about 3.4 million reads. Using immunoSEQ multiplex PCR, the repertoire was profiled, and TCRdb retains in-frame clones only, with some absent. The sample holds hundreds of thousands of clones, about 14% seen once. Each sorted fraction was over 95% pure. The origin of this receptor is a man between 18 and 35 years old with type 1 diabetes. The sample consisted of naive CD4+ T cells from blood. The chain carries TRBV18 and TRBJ2-7; D unclear. The CDR3 DNA sequence: TGTGCCAGCTCACCTGGGCGAATCGGGGAGCAGTACTTC. Translation gives CASSPGRIGEQYF.